One sample yielded the 20 T cell receptor beta chains listed below, sequenced in a study of blood T cell repertoires in COVID-19. Produced via immunoSEQ multiplex PCR; TCRdb's table is partial and in-frame only. Of more than 150,000 clones listed, around 80% were seen once; the top ten hold roughly 0.6%. Material: peripheral blood. The receptors originated from a man in his 60s with acute or convalescent COVID-19.

The chain couples TRBV15 to TRBJ2-3; TRBD2 aligns across 13 bases. The CDR3 runs to 18 residues. CDR1 and CDR2 from the germline V gene are LNHNV and YYDKDF (reference sequence). The V and J ends lost 2 bases and 4 bases, in that order; junction bases with no gene match: 9. This CDR3 is CATSRNIGTSGTSDTQYF. The CDR3 DNA reads as TGTGCCACCAGCAGAAACATCGGGACTAGCGGGACATCAGATACGCAGTATTTT.

This clone was seen just once. The chain joins TRBV27 to TRBJ1-6, with 7 bases that match TRBD1. From germline, CDR1 is MNHEY and CDR2 SMNVEV (reference sequence). Germline trimming cut 5 bases from V and 9 bases from J; bases unmatched to any gene: 7. CDR3 length: 14 residues. The CDR3 DNA follows: TGTGCCAGCAGTCAGGGGGAAAAAAGTTCACCCCTCCACTTT. It yields the protein CASSQGEKSSPLHF.

The table lists this clone with a few counts. The rearrangement links TRBV13 to TRBJ2-7; tentative D call: TRBD2 (5 bases). Germline values: CDR1 PRHDT, CDR2 FYEKMQ (reference sequence). The CDR3 has 15 amino acids. Trimming stripped 5 bases from V and 2 bases from J, with 16 bases between. CDR3 DNA: TGTGCCAGCAGCGCGGACTCGAGAGGACCCTACGAGCAGTACTTC. Protein: CASSADSRGPYEQYF.

The chain uses TRBV7-2 and TRBJ1-5; D is perhaps TRBD1 (5 bases). Germline V gene data show CDR1 as SGHTA and CDR2 as FQGNSA. Trimming shortened V by 4 bases and J by 3 bases, and 13 bases separated the two germline ends. The CDR3 totals 15 residues. The CDR3 reads CASSSNWGPNQPQHF. CDR3 nucleotides: TGTGCCAGCAGCTCCAATTGGGGCCCCAATCAGCCCCAGCATTTT.

This clone has more than one count but fewer than ten. The V and J genes are TRBV5-6 and TRBJ1-2; tentative D call: TRBD1 (5 bases). Trimming left V 6 bases short and J 4 bases short, with 16 bases between. The CDR3 covers 14 residues. From germline, CDR1 is SGHDT and CDR2 YYEEEE. Here the CDR3 DNA reads TGTGCCAGCATCCCCAGGGTATCCCCCTATGGCTACACCTTC. Its translation is CASIPRVSPYGYTF.

The chain uses TRBV19 and TRBJ2-7, with 8 bases fitting TRBD1. The CDR3 consists of 14 residues. Looked up from germline, CDR1 is LNHDA and CDR2 is SQIVND (reference sequence). Germline trimming cut 5 bases from V and 1 base from J; bases unmatched to any gene: 4. The CDR3: CASSSTGGSYEQYF. CDR3 nucleotides: TGTGCCAGTAGTTCCACAGGGGGGTCCTACGAGCAGTACTTC.

This clone was detected only a few times. The rearrangement joins TRBV4-2 to TRBJ1-6; TRBD1 matches 10 bases. The junction had 6 bases not matched to a gene; V was cut back by 3 bases and J by 10 bases. The CDR3 extends over 15 amino acids. CDR1 and CDR2 from the germline V gene are LGHNA and YNFKEQ. CDR3 DNA: TGTGCCAGCAGCCAGGGGACAGGGGTGGAATCACCCCTCCACTTT. Amino acid sequence: CASSQGTGVESPLHF.

This clone turned up a few times. The chain couples TRBV5-4 to TRBJ2-7; a weak D match, TRBD1 (6 bases). V was clipped by 6 bases and J by 2 bases, with 18 bases between them. This CDR3 has 15 amino acids. From germline, CDR1 is SGHNT and CDR2 YYREEE (reference sequence). DNA of the CDR3: TGTGCCAGCACCGTACAGGGACGGAAGACCTACGAGCAGTACTTC. This encodes CASTVQGRKTYEQYF.

This chain joins TRBV9 and TRBJ1-3, with D possibly being TRBD1 (6 bases). The CDR3 extends over 16 amino acids. The ends were cut back, 3 bases at V and 0 bases at J, with 13 bases in the middle. Per the germline V gene, CDR1 is SGDLS and CDR2 is YYNGEE. In DNA form, the CDR3 reads TGTGCCAGCAGCGCCCGACAGGATTTCTCTGGAAACACCATATATTTT. Amino acid sequence: CASSARQDFSGNTIYF.

The chain recombines TRBV29-1 with TRBJ1-5; a weak D match, TRBD1 (6 bases). V gave up 6 bases and J gave up 0 bases, with 12 bases separating them. Germline assignment: CDR1 SQVTM and CDR2 ANQGSEA. The CDR3 loop spans 14 amino acids. CDR3 protein: CSVTGSDSNQPQHF. DNA of the CDR3: TGCAGCGTCACAGGGTCTGATAGCAATCAGCCCCAGCATTTT.

The J gene is TRBJ1-5, the V gene TRBV12-3 or TRBV12-4, with D maybe TRBD1 (5 bases). This CDR3 contains 13 residues. V shed 5 bases and J shed 7 bases, with 12 bases lying between them. The CDR3 sequence is CASSPDMQQPQHF. CDR3 bases: TGTGCCAGCAGTCCGGACATGCAACAGCCCCAGCATTTT.

The genes are TRBV19 and TRBJ1-2; no firm D call. The CDR3 length is 13 residues. CDR1 LNHDA and CDR2 SQIVND come from the germline V gene (reference sequence). The germline V and J ends were trimmed by 3 bases and 2 bases, with 7 bases remaining between them. The CDR3, as DNA: TGTGCCAGTAGTATGTCAGTCAACTATGGCTACACCTTC. Its translation is CASSMSVNYGYTF.

The chain carries TRBV11-2 and TRBJ2-1; 9 nucleotides match TRBD2. This CDR3 has 16 amino acids. V lost 3 bases, J lost 4 bases, and 7 bases stayed unmatched. The germline V gene encodes CDR1 SGHAT and CDR2 FQNNGV. The CDR3 DNA is TGTGCCAGCAGCTTCGTCCCTAGCGGGACATACAATGAGCAGTTCTTC. It codes for CASSFVPSGTYNEQFF.

The chain uses TRBV19 and TRBJ1-2; D is unclear. V was cut by 7 bases and J by 7 bases, with 13 bases left in between. The CDR3 has 12 residues. The V gene's germline CDR1 is LNHDA and CDR2 SQIVND (reference sequence). The chain's CDR3 is CASKRAASGYTF. DNA for the CDR3: TGTGCCAGTAAGAGGGCGGCGAGTGGCTACACCTTC.

V usage is TRBV2 and J usage is TRBJ1-2; 10 bases fit TRBD1. After removal of 7 bases from V and 7 bases from J, the junction contained 12 bases not matched to a gene. The germline V gene encodes CDR1 SNHLY and CDR2 FYNNEI. This CDR3 contains 15 residues. Here the CDR3 DNA reads TGTGCCAGCATGAGACCAAGACAGGGGGCGGCTGGCTACACCTTC. Protein sequence: CASMRPRQGAAGYTF.

The chain recombines TRBV11-2 with TRBJ1-3, with TRBD1 as a possible D gene (6 bases). Trimming cost V 5 bases and J 0 bases, with 14 bases left between them. Germline CDR1 reads SGHAT; CDR2 reads FQNNGV. This CDR3 has 16 amino acids. CDR3 region: CASSPGGLGSGNTIYF. The CDR3 nucleotides read TGTGCCAGCAGCCCGGGGGGCCTAGGCTCTGGAAACACCATATATTTT.

The V gene is TRBV10-2, the J gene TRBJ2-5; no firm D call. Trimming removed 0 bases from V and 5 bases from J, with 7 bases in between. The CDR3 extends over 13 amino acids. Looked up from germline, CDR1 is WSHSY and CDR2 is SAAADI. CDR3 sequence: CASSESAYETQYF. CDR3 bases: TGCGCCAGCAGTGAGTCGGCTTATGAGACCCAGTACTTC.

V usage is TRBV28 and J usage is TRBJ1-4; possible D gene TRBD1, 6 bases. The CDR3 is 15 amino acids. The V and J ends lost 6 bases and 4 bases respectively, with 15 bases between them. Per the germline V gene, CDR1 is MDHEN and CDR2 is SYDVKM. CDR3 in DNA: TGTGCCAGCAGAACGCGACAGGAGAGTAATGAAAAACTGTTTTTT. The encoded protein is CASRTRQESNEKLFF.

The chain links TRBV21-1 to TRBJ1-2; no check of the table's D call, TRBD1, against the DNA was made. TRBV21-1 is described as a pseudogene. This CDR3 region has 11 residues. DNA for the CDR3: TGTGCCAGGGACCCGACAGATGGCTACACCTTC. Its translation: CARDPTDGYTF.

The chain combines TRBV7-9 with TRBJ2-1; no firm D call. CDR1 and CDR2 (germline): SEHNR, FQNEAQ (reference sequence). This CDR3 is built from 14 residues. V was shortened by 5 bases and J by 0 bases, with 8 bases between the two germline ends. The CDR3 spells CASSLLVSYNEQFF. DNA of the CDR3: TGTGCCAGCAGCCTTTTAGTCTCCTACAATGAGCAGTTCTTC.